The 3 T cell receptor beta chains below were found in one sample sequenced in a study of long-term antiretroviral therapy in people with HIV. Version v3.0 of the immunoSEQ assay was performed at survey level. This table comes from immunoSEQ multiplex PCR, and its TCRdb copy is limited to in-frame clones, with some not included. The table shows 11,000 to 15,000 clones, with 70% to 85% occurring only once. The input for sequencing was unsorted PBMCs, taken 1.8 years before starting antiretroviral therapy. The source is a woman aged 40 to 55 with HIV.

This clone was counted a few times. The CDR3 DNA sequence: TGTGCCAGCAGCAAAGAATGGGGGGAGTTTACAGATACGCAGTATTTT. Protein: CASSKEWGEFTDTQYF. The chain joins TRBV21-1 to TRBJ2-3; TRBD2, the table's D call, lacks a check against the DNA. TRBV21-1 is labeled a pseudogene. The CDR3 contains 16 residues.

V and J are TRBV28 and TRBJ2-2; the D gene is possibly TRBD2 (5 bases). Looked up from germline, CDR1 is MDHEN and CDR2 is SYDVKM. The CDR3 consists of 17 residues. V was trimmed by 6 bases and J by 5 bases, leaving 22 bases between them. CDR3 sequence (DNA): TGTGCCAGCAGAGACTACCGGGGTCCACTAGGGACCGGGGAGCTGTTTTTT. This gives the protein CASRDYRGPLGTGELFF.

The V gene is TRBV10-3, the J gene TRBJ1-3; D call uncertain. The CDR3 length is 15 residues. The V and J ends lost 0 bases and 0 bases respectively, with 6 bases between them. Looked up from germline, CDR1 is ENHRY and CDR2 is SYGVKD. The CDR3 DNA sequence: TGTGCCATCAGTGAGTCCGCAGTCTCTGGAAACACCATATATTTT. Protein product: CAISESAVSGNTIYF.